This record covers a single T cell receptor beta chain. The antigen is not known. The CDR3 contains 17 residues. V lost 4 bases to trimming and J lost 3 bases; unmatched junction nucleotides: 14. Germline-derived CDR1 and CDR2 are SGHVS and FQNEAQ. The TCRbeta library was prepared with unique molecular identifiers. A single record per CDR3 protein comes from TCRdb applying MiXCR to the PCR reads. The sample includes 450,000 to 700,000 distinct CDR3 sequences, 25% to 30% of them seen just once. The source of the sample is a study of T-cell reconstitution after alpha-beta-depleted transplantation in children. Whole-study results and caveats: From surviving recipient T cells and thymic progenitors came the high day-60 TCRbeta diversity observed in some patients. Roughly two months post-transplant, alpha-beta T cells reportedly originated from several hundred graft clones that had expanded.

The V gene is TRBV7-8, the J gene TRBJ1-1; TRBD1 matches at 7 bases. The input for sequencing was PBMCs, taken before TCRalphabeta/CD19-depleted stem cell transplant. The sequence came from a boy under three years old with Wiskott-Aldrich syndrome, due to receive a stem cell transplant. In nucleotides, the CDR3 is TGTGCCAGCAGCTCTAACAGGGGCCTTGAGGACCACACTGAAGCTTTCTTT. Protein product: CASSSNRGLEDHTEAFF.